The rows below give T cell receptor beta chains drawn from one sample of a study of control samples from healthy donors and cancer patients. Data came from immunoSEQ multiplex PCR; TCRdb stores just in-frame clones and leaves some out. In the table there are just under 75,000 clones, roughly 87% of which are singletons. Sequencing was carried out using blood. All receptors come from a woman between 45 and 65 years old in good health. Each CDR3 is given with its conserved first and last residue. The D gene is left open where the match is weak. Not every row has a clone size; where given, it reads once, few, many or a size class.

length,size,V,J,D,DNA,CDR3
13,-,TRBV10-3,TRBJ1-1,-,TGTGCCATCAGTGGTGCGGTAAACACTGAAGCTTTCTTT,CAISGAVNTEAFF
17,-,TRBV18,TRBJ1-6,-,TGTGCCAGCTCACCCGGGACATCAGGCGCCTATAATTCACCCCTCCACTTT,CASSPGTSGAYNSPLHF
16,-,TRBV5-1,TRBJ1-1,-,TGCGCCAGCAGCTTGGTAGGCGGCCGAGGGAACACTGAAGCTTTCTTT,CASSLVGGRGNTEAFF
17,-,TRBV5-6,TRBJ2-1,-,TGTGCCAGCAGCCGCCACCCCATTCAGGGAACCTACAATGAGCAGTTCTTC,CASSRHPIQGTYNEQFF
16,-,TRBV5-6,TRBJ1-6,-,TGTGCCAGCAGCTTGGGGGTACAGGGTGGCAATTCACCCCTCCACTTT,CASSLGVQGGNSPLHF
18,-,TRBV19,TRBJ2-3,TRBD2,TGTGCCAGTAGTAGTCCCTTCGGGACTAGCGGGTACACAGATACGCAGTATTTT,CASSSPFGTSGYTDTQYF
15,-,TRBV7-9,TRBJ1-1,TRBD1,TGTGCCAGCAGCTCGACAGGGGAATGGCACACTGAAGCTTTCTTT,CASSSTGEWHTEAFF
20,-,TRBV4-1,TRBJ1-4,-,TGCGCCAGCAGCCAAGATTATAGGCAGGGTCGTGTAACAACTAATGAAAAACTGTTTTTT,CASSQDYRQGRVTTNEKLFF
11,-,TRBV27,TRBJ1-6,-,TGTGCCAGCGGGGAAAGTTCACCCCTCCACTTT,CASGESSPLHF
14,-,TRBV2,TRBJ2-7,-,TGTGCCAGCGATGGCACACGGGAGAACTACGAGCAGTACTTC,CASDGTRENYEQYF
15,-,TRBV28,TRBJ1-1,-,TGTGCCAGCAGTTTACCCTCCGCAGGGAACACTGAAGCTTTCTTT,CASSLPSAGNTEAFF
15,-,TRBV19,TRBJ1-2,TRBD1,TGTGCCAGTAGTACTCTGGACAGGCCTCGGGATGGCTACACCTTC,CASSTLDRPRDGYTF
13,-,TRBV30,TRBJ1-4,-,TGTGCCTGGGGGGCTATGGTCGGCGAAAAACTGTTTTTT,CAWGAMVGEKLFF
16,-,TRBV27,TRBJ1-6,TRBD1,TGTGCCAGCAGCGGCCTTACAGGGGGCATTGATTCACCCCTCCACTTT,CASSGLTGGIDSPLHF
16,-,TRBV4-1,TRBJ1-5,TRBD1,TGCGCCAGCAGCCAAGAGGGGACAGGCGGCAATCAGCCCCAGCATTTT,CASSQEGTGGNQPQHF
14,-,TRBV11-2,TRBJ2-1,-,TGTGCCAGCAGCTTATCAAGACTAAACAATGAGCAGTTCTTC,CASSLSRLNNEQFF
14,-,TRBV19,TRBJ1-2,-,TGTGCCAGTAGTAAAAGGGGGTTCAGCTATGGCTACACCTTC,CASSKRGFSYGYTF
15,-,TRBV2,TRBJ1-5,-,TGTGCCAGCAGTGATAGGGGAAGTGGCAATCAGCCCCAGCATTTT,CASSDRGSGNQPQHF
17,-,TRBV9,TRBJ2-2,-,TGTGCCAGCAGCGCAGGACCTCCGGGACTGAACACCGGGGAGCTGTTTTTT,CASSAGPPGLNTGELFF
14,-,TRBV7-9,TRBJ2-1,-,TGTGCCAGCAGCTTAGTTGGGGGGTACAATGAGCAGTTCTTC,CASSLVGGYNEQFF
18,few,TRBV28,TRBJ1-5,TRBD1,TGTGCCAGCAGTCCCGGGACAGGGGATCTCCCGGGGAATCAGCCCCAGCATTTT,CASSPGTGDLPGNQPQHF
13,-,TRBV15,TRBJ1-3,TRBD1,TGTGCCACCAGCAGGGACAGGGGAAACACCATATATTTT,CATSRDRGNTIYF
15,-,TRBV10-3,TRBJ2-1,TRBD2,TGTGCCATCAGCGCGACTAGCGGGAACTACAATGAGCAGTTCTTC,CAISATSGNYNEQFF
16,-,TRBV11-2,TRBJ1-3,-,TGTGCCAGCAGCTCGGCCGGGGCCTCCTCTGGAAACACCATATATTTT,CASSSAGASSGNTIYF
14,-,TRBV7-2,TRBJ2-4,-,TGTGCCAGCAGCCCCAAGCTAGCCAAAAACATTCAGTACTTC,CASSPKLAKNIQYF
16,-,TRBV19,TRBJ2-6,-,TGTGCCAGTAGTATAGGAGAGGGGCTAGGGGCCAACGTCCTGACTTTC,CASSIGEGLGANVLTF
16,-,TRBV6-4,TRBJ1-6,TRBD1,TGTGCCAGCAGTGACTCGGCCGGGACAGGGACCTCGCCCCTCCACTTT,CASSDSAGTGTSPLHF
13,-,TRBV7-9,TRBJ2-3,-,TGTGCCCAGGACGGCTCCCTTGCGGATACGCAGTATTTT,CAQDGSLADTQYF
14,few,TRBV18,TRBJ1-2,-,TGTGCCAGCTCACCACCGTCAGGGAAGCTGGGCTACACCTTC,CASSPPSGKLGYTF
11,-,TRBV10-2,TRBJ1-2,-,TGCGCCAGCAGTACACATGTCGGCTACACCTTC,CASSTHVGYTF
14,once,TRBV18,TRBJ1-4,-,TGTGCCAGCTCAGACCTCTGGGGGAATGAAAAACTGTTTTTT,CASSDLWGNEKLFF
15,-,TRBV2,TRBJ2-5,TRBD1,TGTGCCAGCAGGGACCGGGACAGGGAAGAAGAGACCCAGTACTTC,CASRDRDREEETQYF
17,few,TRBV5-1,TRBJ2-5,-,TGCGCCAGCAGCTTGGGGCGCCGGGTTGACGGGAAAGAGACCCAGTACTTC,CASSLGRRVDGKETQYF
11,-,TRBV28,TRBJ1-6,-,TGTGCCAGCAGCGAAACAGGATTCCTCCACTTT,CASSETGFLHF
20,-,TRBV5-1,TRBJ2-3,TRBD2,TGCGCCAGCAGCTTCTCACGGGGACTAGCGGGAGGGCCGGGCACAGATACGCAGTATTTT,CASSFSRGLAGGPGTDTQYF
13,-,TRBV18,TRBJ2-7,TRBD2,TGTGCCAGCTCCGGGACTAGCCCCTACGAGCAGTACTTC,CASSGTSPYEQYF
17,-,TRBV11-2,TRBJ1-6,-,TGTGCCAGCAGCTCTGGACCCATAGGGGGGAGTAATTCACCCCTCCACTTT,CASSSGPIGGSNSPLHF
15,once,TRBV6-5,TRBJ2-7,TRBD2,TGTGCCAGCAGTCCTAGCGGGAGGGCCCTCCACGAGCAGTACTTC,CASSPSGRALHEQYF
16,-,TRBV19,TRBJ2-7,TRBD1,TGTGCCAGTAACAGCCCAGGGGACAAACAGGGGGACGAGCAGTACTTC,CASNSPGDKQGDEQYF
13,-,TRBV7-2,TRBJ2-5,-,TGTGCCAGCAGCTTAGGGGCCCAAGAGACCCAGTACTTC,CASSLGAQETQYF
11,-,TRBV24-1,TRBJ2-3,-,TGTGCCACCAGTGGAGGGCGTTGGCAGTATTTT,CATSGGRWQYF